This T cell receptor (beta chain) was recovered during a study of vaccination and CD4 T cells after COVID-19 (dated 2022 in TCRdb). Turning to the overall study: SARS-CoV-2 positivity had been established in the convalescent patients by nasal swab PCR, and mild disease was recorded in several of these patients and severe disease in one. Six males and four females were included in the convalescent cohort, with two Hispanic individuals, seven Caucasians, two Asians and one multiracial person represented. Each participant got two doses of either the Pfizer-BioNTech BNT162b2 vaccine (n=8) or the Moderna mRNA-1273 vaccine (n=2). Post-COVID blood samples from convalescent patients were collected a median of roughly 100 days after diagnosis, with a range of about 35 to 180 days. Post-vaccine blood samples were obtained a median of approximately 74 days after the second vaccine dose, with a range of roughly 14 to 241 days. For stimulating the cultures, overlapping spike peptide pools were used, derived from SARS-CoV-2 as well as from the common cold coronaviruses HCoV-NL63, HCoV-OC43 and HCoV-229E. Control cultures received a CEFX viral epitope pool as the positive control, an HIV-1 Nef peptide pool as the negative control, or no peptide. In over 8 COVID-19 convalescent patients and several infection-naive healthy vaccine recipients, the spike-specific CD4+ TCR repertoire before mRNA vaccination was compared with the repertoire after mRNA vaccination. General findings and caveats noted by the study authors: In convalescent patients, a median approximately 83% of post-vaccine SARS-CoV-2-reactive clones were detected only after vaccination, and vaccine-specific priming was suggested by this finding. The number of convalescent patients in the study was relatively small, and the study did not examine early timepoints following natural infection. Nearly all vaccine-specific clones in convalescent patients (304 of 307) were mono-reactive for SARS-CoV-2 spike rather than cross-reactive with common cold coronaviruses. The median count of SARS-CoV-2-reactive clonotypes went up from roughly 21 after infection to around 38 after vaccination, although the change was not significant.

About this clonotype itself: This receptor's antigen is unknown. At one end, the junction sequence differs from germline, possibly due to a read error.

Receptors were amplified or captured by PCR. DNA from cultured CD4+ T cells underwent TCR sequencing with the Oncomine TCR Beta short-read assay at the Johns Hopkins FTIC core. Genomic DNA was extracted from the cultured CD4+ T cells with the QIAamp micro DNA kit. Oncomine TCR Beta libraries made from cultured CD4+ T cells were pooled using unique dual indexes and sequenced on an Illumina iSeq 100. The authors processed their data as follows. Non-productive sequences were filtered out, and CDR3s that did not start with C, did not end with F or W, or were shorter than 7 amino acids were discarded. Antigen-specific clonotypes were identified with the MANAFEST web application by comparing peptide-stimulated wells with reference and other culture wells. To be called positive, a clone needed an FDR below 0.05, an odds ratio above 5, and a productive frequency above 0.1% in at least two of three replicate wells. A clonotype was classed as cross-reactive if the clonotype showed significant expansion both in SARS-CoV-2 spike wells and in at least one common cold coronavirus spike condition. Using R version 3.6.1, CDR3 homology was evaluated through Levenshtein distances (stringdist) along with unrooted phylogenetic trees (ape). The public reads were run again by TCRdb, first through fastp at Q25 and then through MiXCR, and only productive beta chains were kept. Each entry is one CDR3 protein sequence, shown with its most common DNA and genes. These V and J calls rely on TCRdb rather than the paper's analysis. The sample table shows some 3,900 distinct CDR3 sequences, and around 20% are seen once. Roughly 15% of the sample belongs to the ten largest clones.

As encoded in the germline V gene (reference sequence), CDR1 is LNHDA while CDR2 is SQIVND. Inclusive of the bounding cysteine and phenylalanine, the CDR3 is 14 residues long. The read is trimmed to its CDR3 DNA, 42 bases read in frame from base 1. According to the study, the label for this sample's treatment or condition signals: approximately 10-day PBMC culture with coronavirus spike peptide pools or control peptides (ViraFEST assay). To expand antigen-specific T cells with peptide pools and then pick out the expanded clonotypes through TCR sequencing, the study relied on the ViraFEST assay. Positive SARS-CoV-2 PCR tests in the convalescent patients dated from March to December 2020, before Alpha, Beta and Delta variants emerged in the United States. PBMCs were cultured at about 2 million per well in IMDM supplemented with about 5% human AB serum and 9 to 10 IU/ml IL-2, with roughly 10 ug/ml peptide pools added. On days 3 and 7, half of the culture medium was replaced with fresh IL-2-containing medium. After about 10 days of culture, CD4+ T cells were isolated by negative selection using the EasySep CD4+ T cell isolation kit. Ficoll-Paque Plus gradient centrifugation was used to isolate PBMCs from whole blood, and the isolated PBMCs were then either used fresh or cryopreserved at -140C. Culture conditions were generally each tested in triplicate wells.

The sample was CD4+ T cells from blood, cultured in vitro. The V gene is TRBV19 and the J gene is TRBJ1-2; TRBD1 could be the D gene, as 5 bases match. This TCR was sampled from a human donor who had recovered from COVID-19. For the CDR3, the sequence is CASMVGHGAYSYTF. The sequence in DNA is TGTGCCAGTATGGTGGGGCACGGAGCCTATAGCTACACCTTC.